This TCR beta chain was sequenced for a study of blood T cell repertoires in COVID-19. Whole-study context: The United States, Italy and Spain were the sources of the acute and convalescent COVID-19 samples. T cells, B-cell-depleted T cells, or PBMCs supplied cDNA or gDNA.

In the source study's methods: Nucleated cell counts were estimated from reference gene primer amplification. This table comes from immunoSEQ multiplex PCR, and its TCRdb copy is limited to in-frame clones, with some not included. The V and J calls and clone size come from that table; D and trimming were worked out from the DNA. The sample comprises 100,000 or so clones, under 95% of which are singletons, and 2% to 2.5% rests with the top ten. The TCR comes from a human donor with active COVID-19. The donor label of this sample is uncertain. Sequenced material: peripheral blood.

CDR3 residues: CASRAGKVNTEAFF. The CDR3 DNA reads TGTGCCAGTAGGGCAGGGAAGGTGAACACTGAAGCTTTCTTT. This rearrangement joins TRBV19 to TRBJ1-1; weak D call: TRBD1 (5 bases). V shed 6 bases and J shed 0 bases, with 11 bases lying between them. Germline-derived CDR1 and CDR2 are LNHDA and SQIVND (reference sequence). This CDR3 spans 14 amino acids.